The clone carrying this TCR beta chain was picked up one time. The V gene's germline CDR1 is LNHNV and CDR2 YYDKDF (reference sequence). The CDR3 is 17 residues long. V shed 5 bases and J shed 0 bases, with 19 bases lying between them. This record comes from a study of T cell responses to AZD1222 COVID-19 vaccine. Profiled with immunoSEQ multiplex PCR; TCRdb holds only in-frame clones, not every one. The profile shows over 90,000 clones, around 90% of them singletons. The chain links TRBV15 to TRBJ1-2, with D perhaps matching TRBD1 (6 bases). The sample in question was peripheral blood, obtained on day 0 of AZD1222 vaccination. This receptor was identified in an adult in good health. This CDR3 reads CATSPRTDSSTNYGYTF. For the CDR3, the DNA is TGTGCCACCAGCCCACGGACAGATTCATCGACTAACTATGGCTACACCTTC.